This T cell receptor beta chain was retrieved from a study of cytomegalovirus exposure and HLA in healthy donors. Study-wide results and caveats: A list of roughly 160 TCR beta chains associated with cytomegalovirus was given. The dataset shows that most TCR sequences were rare, while some public TCRs occurred in many donors. In vitro data verified three CMV-associated chains as specific for CMV antigens.

Separate from the roughly 700-subject first cohort was the approximately 110-subject validation cohort, to which the donors belonged. On this clone: Antigen: not known.

Repertoires were generated with immunoSEQ multiplex PCR, while TCRdb's copy carries only in-frame clones and drops some. This table has about 160,000 clones, about 90% appearing once. This CDR3 spans 15 amino acids. Germline V lookup: CDR1 MNHNY, CDR2 SVGAGI (reference sequence). V dropped 5 bases and J dropped 5; count of bases not matched to a gene: 11. This sequence joins TRBV6-6 and TRBJ1-2; 7 bases match TRBD1. The sequencing sample was made of PBMCs. The sequence was collected from a woman under 30 in good health and CMV-seropositive. The CDR3 loop is CASSPRRGREYGYTF. In DNA form, the CDR3 reads TGTGCCAGCAGTCCCCGAAGGGGGCGCGAATATGGCTACACCTTC.